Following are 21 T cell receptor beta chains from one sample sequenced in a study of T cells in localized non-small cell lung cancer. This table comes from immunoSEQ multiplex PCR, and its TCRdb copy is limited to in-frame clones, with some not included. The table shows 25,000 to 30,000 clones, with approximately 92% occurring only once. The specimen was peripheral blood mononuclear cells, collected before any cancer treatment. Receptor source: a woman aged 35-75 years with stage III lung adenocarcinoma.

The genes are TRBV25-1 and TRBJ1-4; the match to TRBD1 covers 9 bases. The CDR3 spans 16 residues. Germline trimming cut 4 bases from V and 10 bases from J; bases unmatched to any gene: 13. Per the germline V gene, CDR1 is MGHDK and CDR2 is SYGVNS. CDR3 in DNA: TGTGCCAGCAGTGGATCCGGGACAGGGTGGGGTGGAAAACTGTTTTTT. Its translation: CASSGSGTGWGGKLFF.

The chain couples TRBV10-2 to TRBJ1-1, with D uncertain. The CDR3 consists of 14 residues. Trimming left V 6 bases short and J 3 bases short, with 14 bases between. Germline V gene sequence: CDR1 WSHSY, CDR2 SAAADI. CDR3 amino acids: CASSMIRRDTEAFF. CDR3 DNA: TGCGCCAGCAGCATGATACGGAGGGACACTGAAGCTTTCTTT.

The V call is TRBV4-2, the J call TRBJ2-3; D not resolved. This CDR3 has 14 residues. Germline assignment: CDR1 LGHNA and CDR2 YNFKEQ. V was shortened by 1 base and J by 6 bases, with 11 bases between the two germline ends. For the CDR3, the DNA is TGTGCCAGCAGCCAAGGAAATCGGTGGGATACGCAGTATTTT. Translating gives CASSQGNRWDTQYF.

CDR3 amino acids: CAISGLASGNEQFF. The CDR3 DNA is TGTGCCATCAGTGGGCTAGCTTCGGGCAATGAGCAGTTCTTC. This sequence joins TRBV10-3 and TRBJ2-1; tentative D call: TRBD2 (5 bases). The CDR3 is 14 amino acids. CDR1 is ENHRY, CDR2 SYGVKD, per germline. Trimming pared 4 bases from V and 6 bases from J, leaving 13 bases between.

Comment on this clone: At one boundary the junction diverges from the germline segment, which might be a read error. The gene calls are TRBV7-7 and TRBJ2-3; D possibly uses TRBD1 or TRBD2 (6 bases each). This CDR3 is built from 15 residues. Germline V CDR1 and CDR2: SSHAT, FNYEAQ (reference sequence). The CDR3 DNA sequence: TGTGCTAGCAGTCTCGGGGGCCCAAGCACAGATACGCAGTATTTT. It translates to CASSLGGPSTDTQYF.

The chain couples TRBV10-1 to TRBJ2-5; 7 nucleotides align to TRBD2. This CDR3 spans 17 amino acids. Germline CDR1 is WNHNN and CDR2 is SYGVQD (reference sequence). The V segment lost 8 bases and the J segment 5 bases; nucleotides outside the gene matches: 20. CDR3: CASGCGGEGQPPETQYF. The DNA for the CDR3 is TGCGCCAGCGGTTGTGGTGGGGAGGGTCAACCCCCGGAGACCCAGTACTTC.

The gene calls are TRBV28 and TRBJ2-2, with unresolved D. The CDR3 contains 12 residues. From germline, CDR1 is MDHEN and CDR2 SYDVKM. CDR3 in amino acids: CASGPNTGELFF. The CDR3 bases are TGTGCGTCCGGGCCGAACACCGGGGAGCTGTTTTTT.

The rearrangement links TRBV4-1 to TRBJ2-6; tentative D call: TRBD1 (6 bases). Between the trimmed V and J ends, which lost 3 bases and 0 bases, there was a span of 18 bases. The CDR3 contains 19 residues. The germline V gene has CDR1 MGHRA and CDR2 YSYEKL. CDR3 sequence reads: CASSQPPDSANSGANVLTF. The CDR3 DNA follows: TGCGCCAGCAGCCAGCCCCCGGACAGCGCTAACTCTGGGGCCAACGTCCTGACTTTC.

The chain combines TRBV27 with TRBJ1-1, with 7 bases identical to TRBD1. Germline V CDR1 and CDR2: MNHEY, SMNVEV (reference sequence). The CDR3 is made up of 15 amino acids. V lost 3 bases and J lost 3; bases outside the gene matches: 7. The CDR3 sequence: CASSLTTGPDTEAFF. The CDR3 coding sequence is TGTGCCAGCAGTTTGACGACAGGGCCCGACACTGAAGCTTTCTTT.

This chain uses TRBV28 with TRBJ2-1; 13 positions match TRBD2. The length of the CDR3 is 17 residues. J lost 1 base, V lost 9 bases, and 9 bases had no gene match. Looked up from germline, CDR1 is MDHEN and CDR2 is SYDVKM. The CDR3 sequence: CASQGLAGRGSYNEQFF. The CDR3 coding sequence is TGTGCCAGTCAGGGACTAGCGGGGAGAGGGTCCTACAATGAGCAGTTCTTC. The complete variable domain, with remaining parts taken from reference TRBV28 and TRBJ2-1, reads DVKVTQSSRYLVKRTGEKVFLECVQDMDHENMFWYRQDPGLGLRLIYFSYDVKMKEKGDIPEGYSVSREKKERFSLILESASTNQTSMYLCASQGLAGRGSYNEQFFGPGTRLTVL.

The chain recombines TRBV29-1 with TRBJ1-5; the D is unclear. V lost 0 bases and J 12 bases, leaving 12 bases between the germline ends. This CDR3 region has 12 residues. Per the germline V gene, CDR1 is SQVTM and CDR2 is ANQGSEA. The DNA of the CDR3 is TGCAGCGTTGAAGATCAGAGGTACGTCCAGCATTTT. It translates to CSVEDQRYVQHF.

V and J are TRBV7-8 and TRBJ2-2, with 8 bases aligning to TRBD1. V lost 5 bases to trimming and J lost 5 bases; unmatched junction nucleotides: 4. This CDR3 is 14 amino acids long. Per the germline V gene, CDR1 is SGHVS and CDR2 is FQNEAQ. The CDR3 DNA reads TGTGCCAGCAGCCGACAGGGGTGGACCGGGGAGCTGTTTTTT. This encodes CASSRQGWTGELFF.

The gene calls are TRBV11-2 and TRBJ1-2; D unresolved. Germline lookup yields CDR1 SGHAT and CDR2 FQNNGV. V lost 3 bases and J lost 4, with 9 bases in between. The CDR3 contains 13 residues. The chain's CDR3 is CASSFRAPYGYTF. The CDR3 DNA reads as TGTGCCAGCAGCTTCCGGGCCCCCTATGGCTACACCTTC.

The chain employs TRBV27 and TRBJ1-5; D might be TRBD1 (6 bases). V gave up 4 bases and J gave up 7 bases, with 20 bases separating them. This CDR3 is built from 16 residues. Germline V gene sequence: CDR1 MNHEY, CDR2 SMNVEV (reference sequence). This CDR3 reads CASSSIMTLGTQPQHF. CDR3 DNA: TGTGCCAGCAGTTCAATCATGACCCTAGGGACACAGCCCCAGCATTTT.

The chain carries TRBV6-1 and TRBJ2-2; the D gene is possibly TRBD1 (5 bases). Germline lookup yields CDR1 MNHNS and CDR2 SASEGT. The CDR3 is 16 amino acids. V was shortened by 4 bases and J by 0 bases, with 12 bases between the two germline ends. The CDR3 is CASSVIGVTNTGELFF. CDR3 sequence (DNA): TGTGCCAGCAGTGTAATAGGGGTAACGAACACCGGGGAGCTGTTTTTT.

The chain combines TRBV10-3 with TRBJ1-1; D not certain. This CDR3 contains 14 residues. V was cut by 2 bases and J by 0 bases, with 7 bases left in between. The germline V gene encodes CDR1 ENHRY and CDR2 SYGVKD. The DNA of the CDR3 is TGTGCCATCAGTGAGGAGGGCATGAACACTGAAGCTTTCTTT. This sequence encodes CAISEEGMNTEAFF.

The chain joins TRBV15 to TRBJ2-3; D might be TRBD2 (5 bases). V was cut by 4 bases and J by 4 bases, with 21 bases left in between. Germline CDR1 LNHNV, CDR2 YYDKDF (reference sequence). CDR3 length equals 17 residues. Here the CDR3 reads CATSITRHGGSADTQYF. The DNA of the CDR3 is TGTGCCACCAGCATTACGAGGCACGGAGGTTCGGCAGATACGCAGTATTTT.

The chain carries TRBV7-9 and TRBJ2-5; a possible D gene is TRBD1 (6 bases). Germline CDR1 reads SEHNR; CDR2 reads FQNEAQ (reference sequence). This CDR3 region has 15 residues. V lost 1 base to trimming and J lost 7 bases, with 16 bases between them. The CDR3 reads CASSLGFGTTGTQYF. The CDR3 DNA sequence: TGTGCCAGCAGCTTAGGGTTTGGGACAACGGGGACCCAGTACTTC.

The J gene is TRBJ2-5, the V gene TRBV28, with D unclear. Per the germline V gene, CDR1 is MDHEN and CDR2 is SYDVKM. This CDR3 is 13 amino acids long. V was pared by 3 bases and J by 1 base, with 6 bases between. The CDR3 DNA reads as TGTGCCAGCAGTTTGAGGATCCAAGAGACCCAGTACTTC. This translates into CASSLRIQETQYF.

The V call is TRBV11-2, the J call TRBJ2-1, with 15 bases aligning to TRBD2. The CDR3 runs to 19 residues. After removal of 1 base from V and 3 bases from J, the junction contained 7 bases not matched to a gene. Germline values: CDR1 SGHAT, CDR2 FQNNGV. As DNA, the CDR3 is TGTGCCAGCAGCTTAGGGGGACTAGCGGGAGGCCGAGTCTACAATGAGCAGTTCTTC. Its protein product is CASSLGGLAGGRVYNEQFF.

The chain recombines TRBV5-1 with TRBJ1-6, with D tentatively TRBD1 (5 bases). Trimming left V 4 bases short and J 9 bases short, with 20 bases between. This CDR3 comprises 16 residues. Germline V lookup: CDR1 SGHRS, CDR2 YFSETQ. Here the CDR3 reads CASSILGTDGTSPLHF. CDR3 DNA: TGCGCCAGCAGCATCCTCGGGACGGACGGTACTTCACCCCTCCACTTT.